This TCR beta chain was found in a study of blood T cell repertoires in COVID-19. Looking at the study overall: COVID-19 samples, acute and convalescent, were from the United States, Italy and Spain. PBMCs, B-cell-depleted T cells, or T cells provided the cDNA or gDNA that made up the material.

Profiled with immunoSEQ multiplex PCR; TCRdb holds only in-frame clones, not every one. The sample has over 450,000 clones; roughly 89% are singletons. A Seattle source enrolled patients during active infection and followed them longitudinally. The CDR3 totals 17 residues. Germline V gives CDR1 SEHNR, CDR2 FQNEAQ (reference sequence). V trimming: 1 base; J trimming: 3 bases; junction bases outside the gene matches: 8. The chain joins TRBV7-9 to TRBJ2-3; 9 nucleotides line up with TRBD2. The source is a woman aged 45 to 65 with COVID-19, enrolled during active disease. The material sequenced was peripheral blood. The CDR3 region is CASSLGRGGLGTDTQYF. CDR3 nucleotide sequence: TGTGCCAGCAGCTTAGGGCGGGGGGGCCTCGGGACAGATACGCAGTATTTT.